The following is a TCR beta chain sequence with its context. This clonotype was counted only a few times. It lacks a known antigen. Per-base quality was not reported, and no clone a single base away is much larger than it. In the germline V gene, CDR1 corresponds to SGHTA and CDR2 to FQGNSA. V is reduced by 9 bases and J by 8 bases, leaving a spacing of 17 bases between them. There are 14 amino acids in the CDR3, from cysteine to phenylalanine inclusive. Just CDR3 DNA is preserved here, 42 bases in frame from base 1. The source of the sample is a study of response to subunit inactivated influenza vaccine (dated by TCRdb to the late 2010s). About the investigation overall: To follow how T cells responded to a trivalent subunit inactivated influenza vaccine, the researchers relied on deep quantitative profiling of the T cell receptor repertoire. Beyond this particular receptor, the publication reports: It was suggested by the authors that each seasonal influenza vaccination may recruit only a limited number of new T cells.

The receptor library was made with RT-PCR. TCRdb names Illumina HiSeq 2500 as the instrument used. TCRdb's own reprocessing of the public reads used fastp at Q25 and MiXCR and kept productive beta chains. Rows with one shared CDR3 protein collapse into an entry with the most common genes and DNA. The sample table shows some 540,000 distinct CDR3 sequences, and roughly 25% are seen once. In total, the top ten clones hold 2.5% to 3% of the sample. The sample was also reused in another study, on T cells expressing NK-cell markers. The second study also describes: The TCR beta cDNA libraries were made using 5'RACE template switching, a step that added both a universal primer site and unique molecular identifiers. Three sorted T-cell subsets (CD3+CD56+NKG2C+, CD3+CD56+NKG2C- and CD3+CD56-NKG2C+) from about 8 donors had their TCR beta-chain repertoires profiled. Seven of the eight sequenced donors were HCMV-seropositive and one was HCMV-seronegative. To restrict sorting to alphabetaTCR-expressing T cells, an anti-gammadeltaTCR antibody was added in several experiments. For five or six donors, the dominant CD3+CD56+NKG2C+ clonotypes were among the top 10 CD8+ clonotypes and accounted for 1.0-7.0% of CD8+ T cells. Those dominant clonotypes were again the most abundant among CD3+CD56-NKG2C+ cells in four donors, at roughly 28.3-65%. It remained unclear whether the expanded NKG2C-expressing T cell clones were specific for HCMV antigens. Randomly selected healthy volunteers, three men and five women, were used as the eight sequenced donors. To determine HCMV serostatus, a commercial ELISA kit was used to detect HCMV-specific IgG in serum. Ficoll density gradient centrifugation was used to isolate peripheral blood mononuclear cells from blood. CD4+ and CD8+ T cells were isolated from PBMC by magnetic immunoseparation with Miltenyi isolation kits. Synthesis of cDNA was primed from the TCR beta constant segment and was followed by two consecutive PCR amplification steps. The libraries were sequenced on Illumina HiSeq 2000/2500, MiSeq or NextSeq, producing 2 x 150 bp reads. MIGEC was used to demultiplex reads and group reads by UMI, and MiTCR was used to assemble and quantify clonotypes. To exclude erroneous sequences, only TCR cDNA sequences supported by at least two reads were retained. Downstream repertoire analysis used the tcR package, and clonotypes were matched across fractions by CDR3 nucleotide sequence plus V segment. Antigen specificity was annotated against VDJdb with VDJmatch, allowing one amino acid substitution in CDR3.

The sample in question was CD4+ T cells sorted from PBMCs, obtained approximately 13 days after vaccination. The rearrangement combines TRBV7-2 with TRBJ1-6, with no confident D gene call. The source is a man aged 50 or older who received an inactivated influenza vaccine. Donor details come from another sample of the same person, matched by shared clones. The DNA is as follows: TGTGCCAGTACTCAGCCGCCCCGGTATTCACCCCTCCACTTT. This yields the protein CASTQPPRYSPLHF.